Below, 31 T cell receptor beta chains from the same sample are listed, as sequenced in a study of tissue T cells after allogeneic stem cell transplantation. The assay was immunoSEQ multiplex PCR, and TCRdb's table has in-frame clones only and misses some. The sample has around 50,000 clones, around 66% seen once. What was sequenced was sorted cells pooled from one or two spleens. These receptors originate from a pool of C57BL/6 mice in good health.

To note about this clone: The genes are named according to mouse. The CDR3 end falls 1 residue outside the read, so it is completed with the germline J gene. The chain combines TRBV20 with TRBJ2-5, with 7 bases lining up with TRBD1. CDR1 is GFQATS and CDR2 is STVNSAI in the germline V gene. CDR3 length: 12 amino acids. With 2 bases clipped from V and 4 bases from J, the junction kept 0 bases outside the gene matches. CDR3 sequence: CGARQGEDTQYF. The sequenced part of the CDR3 DNA is TGTGGTGCTAGGCAGGGGGAAGACACCCAGTAC.

In this sample, this clone turned up a few times. Here the gene names and germline are mouse. The CDR3 goes on 1 residue after the read ends, and that part is filled in from the germline J gene. V and J are TRBV13-3 and TRBJ2-5; 7 bases fit TRBD2. There are 16 residues in the CDR3. Germline V gene lookup returns CDR1 NNHDY and CDR2 SYVADS. The ends lost 2 bases at V and 0 bases at J; junction bases unmatched: 6. CDR3 DNA, as far as it was read: TGTGCCAGCAGTGAACACTGGGGAGTTAACCAAGACACCCAGTAC. This encodes CASSEHWGVNQDTQY. The full CDR3 sequence reads CASSEHWGVNQDTQYF.

As regards this clone: The junction differs from germline at one of its ends, possibly a read error. Any gene name here is a mouse gene name. The read gets to within 1 residue of the CDR3 end, and the germline J gene fills in the rest. This sequence joins TRBV13-3 and TRBJ2-7; 8 bases map to TRBD2. The germline CDR1 and CDR2 sequences are NNHDY and SYVADS. The CDR3 consists of 14 residues. CDR3 DNA (partial): TGTACCAGCAGTGAAATGGGGGGGGAGTATGAACAGTAC. This translates into CTSSEMGGEYEQY. The whole CDR3 protein is CTSSEMGGEYEQYF.

Comment on this clone: Gene names follow the mouse nomenclature. The CDR3 end falls 1 residue outside the read, so it is completed with the germline J gene. The rearrangement uses TRBV1 and TRBJ2-4; TRBD2 matches 8 bases. The germline V gene encodes CDR1 NSQYPW and CDR2 LRSPGD (reference sequence). V gave up 0 bases and J gave up 2 bases; unmatched junction bases: 1. The CDR3 sequence is 15 residues long. The CDR3 spells CTCSADWGAQNTLYF. The CDR3 bases that were read are TGCACCTGCAGTGCAGACTGGGGGGCTCAAAACACCTTGTAC.

Concerning this clone itself: The listed genes are named as in mouse. The read falls 1 residue short of the CDR3 end, and the missing part is taken from the germline J gene. This specimen includes other DNA sequences encoding the same CDR3. The chain uses TRBV1 and TRBJ1-2; no definite D call. The germline CDR1 and CDR2 sequences are NSQYPW and LRSPGD (reference sequence). The V end was cut by 3 bases, the J end by 0 bases, with 5 bases between. CDR3 length: 13 amino acids. CDR3 bases read: TGCACCTGCAGTGCGGGCTCAAACTCCGACTACACC. Its translation is CTCSAGSNSDYT. From start to end, the CDR3 is CTCSAGSNSDYTF. The full variable domain, its missing parts supplied by reference TRBV1 and TRBJ1-2, is VTLLEQNPRWRLVPRGQAVNLRCILKNSQYPWMSWYQQDLQKQLQWLFTLRSPGDKEVKSLPGADYLATRVTDTELRLQVANMSQGRTLYCTCSAGSNSDYTFGSGTRLLVI.

A remark on this clone: Gene names refer to mouse genes. The read falls 1 residue short of the CDR3 end, and the missing part is taken from the germline J gene. The chain carries TRBV12-2 and TRBJ1-1; maybe TRBD1 (6 bases). The V end was cut by 0 bases, the J end by 1 base, with 8 bases between. The CDR3 extends over 14 amino acids. Germline assignment: CDR1 SGHLS and CDR2 HYDKME. The CDR3 DNA, read in part, is TGTGCCAGCTCTCTCGAGGGGGGGAACACAGAAGTCTTC. This sequence encodes CASSLEGGNTEVF. The CDR3 reads in full as CASSLEGGNTEVFF.

Remarks on this clone: Here the gene names and germline are mouse. From the germline J gene comes the end of the CDR3, since the read stops 1 residue before it. The rearrangement uses TRBV3 and TRBJ2-2; 14 nucleotides line up with TRBD2. This CDR3 is 17 amino acids long. Trimming took 4 bases from V and 3 from J; bases not matched to a gene: 4. CDR1 SNHLY and CDR2 FYNGKV come from the germline V gene (reference sequence). The CDR3 bases that were read are TGTGCCAGCAGCTCGGGACTGGGGGGGCGCGACACCGGGCAGCTCTAC. Protein: CASSSGLGGRDTGQLY. The CDR3 in its entirety is CASSSGLGGRDTGQLYF.

Remarks on this clone: All gene names here are mouse names. The observed sequence ends 1 residue before the CDR3 terminus, with the missing tail filled in from the germline J gene. Other DNA sequences in this specimen translate into the identical CDR3. The V call is TRBV5, the J call TRBJ2-3; D gene ambiguous. This CDR3 has 16 residues. Per germline, CDR1 LGHNA and CDR2 YNLKQL (reference sequence). V dropped 0 bases and J dropped 0 bases, with 10 bases sitting between them. The DNA read from the CDR3 is TGTGCCAGCAGCCAAGAAACGGGCAGTAGTGCAGAAACGCTGTAT. Protein: CASSQETGSSAETLY. The whole CDR3 protein reads CASSQETGSSAETLYF.

Notes on this clone: Germline and genes here are mouse. The sequence runs out 1 residue before the end of the CDR3; the remainder is reconstructed from the germline J gene. The chain has TRBV1 and TRBJ2-7; 9 positions agree with TRBD1. CDR3 length: 14 residues. With 2 bases clipped from V and 2 bases from J, the junction kept 1 base outside the gene matches. CDR1 is NSQYPW, CDR2 LRSPGD, per germline (reference sequence). This CDR3 is CTCSARTGAYEQYF. The CDR3 bases that were read are TGCACCTGCAGTGCAAGGACAGGGGCCTATGAACAGTAC.

Comment on this clone: The listed genes are named as in mouse. The read terminates 1 residue ahead of where the CDR3 ends, so the germline J gene completes it. The chain recombines TRBV19 with TRBJ1-1, with D unresolved. Germline V CDR1 and CDR2: FNHDT, SITEND (reference sequence). The length of the CDR3 is 12 residues. V was clipped by 0 bases and J by 3 bases, with 3 bases between them. The chain's CDR3 is CASSIAYTEVFF. CDR3 DNA, as far as it was read: TGTGCCAGCAGTATAGCTTACACAGAAGTCTTC.

Concerning this clone itself: Each gene name is a mouse one. The observed sequence ends 1 residue before the CDR3 terminus, with the missing tail filled in from the germline J gene. The chain joins TRBV13-1 to TRBJ1-2; D is unresolved. This CDR3 is built from 12 residues. Germline V gene lookup returns CDR1 NSHNY and CDR2 SYGAGN. The V and J ends lost 1 base and 2 bases respectively, with 3 bases between them. The part of the CDR3 DNA that was read is TGTGCCAGCAGTGATTGGAACTCCGACTACACC. Amino acid sequence: CASSDWNSDYT. The entire CDR3 sequence reads CASSDWNSDYTF.

Worth noting for this clone: Germline and genes: mouse. The sequence runs out 1 residue before the end of the CDR3; the remainder is reconstructed from the germline J gene. The chain employs TRBV14 and TRBJ2-2; TRBD1 agrees at 9 bases. The CDR3 length is 15 residues. V lost 5 bases to trimming and J lost 3 bases; unmatched junction nucleotides: 5. Germline V gives CDR1 SGHDT, CDR2 FRDEAV. CDR3 bases read: TGTGCCAGCAGCCGCCGGGACAGGGACACCGGGCAGCTCTAC. Amino acids: CASSRRDRDTGQLY. The whole CDR3 reads CASSRRDRDTGQLYF.

About this clone: Gene names and germline match the mouse. With the read ending 1 residue before the CDR3 end, the germline J gene is used to fill in that end. Other DNA sequences in this specimen translate into the identical CDR3. The chain combines TRBV13-3 with TRBJ2-7; D remains unclear. The CDR3 has 11 amino acids. Germline CDR1 reads NNHDY; CDR2 reads SYVADS. Trimming took off 3 bases at V and 4 bases at J, with 5 bases between the two ends. CDR3 bases read: TGTGCCAGCAGTGGAGGGTATGAACAGTAC. This sequence encodes CASSGGYEQY. The full CDR3 protein reads CASSGGYEQYF.

A word on this clone: The listed genes are named as in mouse. The read comes to an end 1 residue before the CDR3 does, leaving the germline J gene to fill in the end. This rearrangement joins TRBV23 to TRBJ1-6; TRBD1, the table's D call, was not compared with the DNA. TRBJ1-6 is an ORF, and what it does is uncertain. CDR3 size: 15 residues. Germline values: CDR1 KGHTA, CDR2 FQNQQP. The sequenced part of the CDR3 DNA is TGCTCCAGCAGTCAAAACAGGGGATATAATTCGCCCCTCTAC. Protein product: CSSSQNRGYNSPLY. The entire CDR3 is CSSSQNRGYNSPLYF.

In regard to this clone: The gene symbols are mouse symbols. The read stops 1 residue short of the end of the CDR3; the missing end is completed from the germline J gene. This chain connects TRBV13-2 to TRBJ1-5; 8 bases align to TRBD1. The germline V gene encodes CDR1 NNHNN and CDR2 SYGAGS (reference sequence). The ends lost 7 bases at V and 1 base at J; junction bases unmatched: 4. This CDR3 comprises 14 residues. The CDR3 DNA, read in part, is TGTGCCAGCAGTTACAGGGGGAACAACCAGGCTCCGCTT. It yields the protein CASSYRGNNQAPL. The CDR3, in full, reads CASSYRGNNQAPLF.

As concerns this clone: Genes and germline come from the mouse. Read data end 1 residue before the CDR3 end; the end is taken from the germline J gene. The V call is TRBV3, the J call TRBJ2-5; D is unresolved. The germline CDR1 and CDR2 sequences are SNHLY and FYNGKV (reference sequence). V lost 1 base to trimming and J lost 3 bases, with 2 bases between them. This CDR3 contains 12 residues. The CDR3 protein is CASSLGQDTQYF. CDR3 bases read: TGTGCCAGCAGCTTAGGACAAGACACCCAGTAC.

For this clone: Mouse gene names apply. The read gets to within 1 residue of the CDR3 end, and the germline J gene fills in the rest. The J gene is TRBJ2-4, the V gene TRBV15; D gene ambiguous. CDR3 length: 14 residues. V was pared by 3 bases and J by 3 bases, with 10 bases between. Germline CDR1 and CDR2: SGHND and FRSKSL. The part of the CDR3 DNA that was read is TGTGCCAGCAGTTTGGACGGGCCCCAAAACACCTTGTAC. The encoded protein is CASSLDGPQNTLY. The CDR3 in its entirety is CASSLDGPQNTLYF.

The table lists this clone with a few counts. These gene names are mouse names. Coverage ceases 1 residue before the CDR3 finishes, and the germline J gene fills in the end. The chain carries TRBV19 and TRBJ2-7, with D unresolved. Trimming left V 2 bases short and J 7 bases short, with 4 bases between. The CDR3 covers 10 residues. CDR1 is FNHDT, CDR2 SITEND, per germline (reference sequence). The sequenced CDR3 bases are TGTGCCAGCAGTATGAGGGAACAGTAC. It codes for CASSMREQY. The complete CDR3 sequence is CASSMREQYF.

With regard to this clone: Gene names are the mouse ones. Read coverage stops 1 residue before the CDR3 terminus; the germline J gene supplies the remainder. This chain uses TRBV29 with TRBJ2-7, with 9 bases fitting TRBD2. J gave up 2 bases and V 6 bases, and 5 bases lay outside the gene matches. This CDR3 is 14 amino acids long. Germline-derived CDR1 and CDR2 are MSHET and SYDVDS. The chain's CDR3 is CASRPGTGPYEQYF. The DNA read from the CDR3 is TGTGCTAGCAGGCCCGGGACTGGGCCCTATGAACAGTAC.

This clone showed up just a few times. Gene names denote mouse genes. The CDR3 goes on 1 residue after the read ends, and that part is filled in from the germline J gene. This sequence joins TRBV1 and TRBJ2-7, with D uncertain. V was clipped by 0 bases and J by 4 bases, with 7 bases between them. In germline, CDR1 is NSQYPW, CDR2 LRSPGD (reference sequence). The CDR3 has 13 amino acids. The DNA read from the CDR3 is TGCACCTGCAGTGCAGACTCCTTTTATGAACAGTAC. Protein: CTCSADSFYEQY. The full CDR3 protein is CTCSADSFYEQYF.

A note on this clone: All gene names here are mouse names. From the germline J gene comes the end of the CDR3, since the read stops 1 residue before it. V is TRBV13-3 and J is TRBJ2-3; 10 bases match TRBD2. Germline V gene data show CDR1 as NNHDY and CDR2 as SYVADS. The trim removed 5 bases at V and 0 bases at J, leaving 3 bases unmatched. This CDR3 comprises 15 residues. CDR3 DNA (partial): TGTGCCAGCAGGGGACTGGGGACTAGTGCAGAAACGCTGTAT. This encodes CASRGLGTSAETLY. The CDR3 as a whole reads CASRGLGTSAETLYF.

Concerning this clone itself: The gene names given are mouse names. Read sequence stops 1 residue before the CDR3 end, and the germline J gene provides the missing end. The same CDR3 arises from other DNA sequences in this sample as well. The gene calls are TRBV20 and TRBJ1-2; D gene unclear. CDR1 is GFQATS, CDR2 STVNSAI, per germline. With 0 bases removed from V and 0 bases from J, the gap between germline ends came to 5 bases. CDR3 length: 13 amino acids. The CDR3 sequence: CGARDRANSDYTF. CDR3 bases read: TGTGGTGCTAGGGACCGGGCAAACTCCGACTACACC.

On this clone: Mouse gene names apply. With the read ending 1 residue before the CDR3 end, the germline J gene is used to fill in that end. This rearrangement joins TRBV13-3 to TRBJ1-1, with unresolved D. Germline values: CDR1 NNHDY, CDR2 SYVADS. V was clipped by 4 bases and J by 0 bases, with 7 bases between them. The CDR3 is 13 residues long. The CDR3 here is CASSRRQNTEVFF. The CDR3 bases that were read are TGTGCCAGCAGTCGAAGGCAGAACACAGAAGTCTTC.

Points on this clone: Genes and germline come from the mouse. The read falls 1 residue short of the CDR3 end, and the missing part is taken from the germline J gene. The chain is built from TRBV19 and TRBJ2-5; D remains ambiguous. The V and J ends lost 3 bases and 0 bases respectively, with 11 bases between them. Germline V gives CDR1 FNHDT, CDR2 SITEND (reference sequence). The CDR3 runs 15 residues. CDR3 in amino acids: CASSTARLNQDTQYF. CDR3 DNA (partial): TGTGCCAGCAGTACGGCTAGGCTTAACCAAGACACCCAGTAC.

A few counts support this clone. Gene names refer to mouse genes. The read finishes 1 residue shy of the CDR3 end, and the germline J gene is used to complete it. The chain links TRBV13-3 to TRBJ2-1; TRBD2 agrees at 10 bases. CDR1 and CDR2 from the germline V gene are NNHDY and SYVADS. The CDR3 totals 17 residues. The V and J ends lost 2 bases and 0 bases, in that order; junction bases with no gene match: 5. The sequenced CDR3 bases are TGTGCCAGCAGTGACCGCTGGGGGGGCTCTAACTATGCTGAGCAGTTC. It is translated as CASSDRWGGSNYAEQF. The whole CDR3 sequence is CASSDRWGGSNYAEQFF.

Comment on this clone: The genes and germline here are from mouse. CDR3: CASSQDTLSQNTLYF. The sequenced CDR3 bases are TGTGCCAGCAGCCAAGATACACTTAGTCAAAACACCTTGTAC. V gene TRBV5 combines with J gene TRBJ2-4; D unclear. From the germline J gene comes the end of the CDR3, since the read stops 1 residue before it. Germline V gives CDR1 LGHNA, CDR2 YNLKQL (reference sequence). This CDR3 has 15 residues. V lost 0 bases, J lost 0 bases, and 7 bases lay in between.

Details on this clone: The germline and genes are mouse ones. The read comes to an end 1 residue before the CDR3 does, leaving the germline J gene to fill in the end. The chain joins TRBV13-2 to TRBJ2-3; D might be TRBD1 (5 bases). V was shortened by 3 bases and J by 0 bases, with 8 bases between the two germline ends. The CDR3 contains 14 residues. Germline V gene data show CDR1 as NNHNN and CDR2 as SYGAGS (reference sequence). The sequenced CDR3 bases are TGTGCCAGCGGTGGCAGGGAGAGTGCAGAAACGCTGTAT. It is translated as CASGGRESAETLY. The whole CDR3 protein is CASGGRESAETLYF.

Turning to this clone: Mouse gene names apply. The read terminates 1 residue before the CDR3 end, so the remaining end is supplied by the germline J gene. The chain employs TRBV1 and TRBJ2-1, with D tentatively TRBD2 (6 bases). The ends were cut back, 2 bases at V and 0 bases at J, with 8 bases in the middle. The CDR3 is 15 residues long. In germline, CDR1 is NSQYPW, CDR2 LRSPGD (reference sequence). Here the CDR3 reads CTCSARGDNYAEQFF. The CDR3 DNA, read in part, is TGCACCTGCAGTGCACGGGGGGATAACTATGCTGAGCAGTTC. Complete variable domain (other parts from reference TRBV1 and TRBJ2-1): VTLLEQNPRWRLVPRGQAVNLRCILKNSQYPWMSWYQQDLQKQLQWLFTLRSPGDKEVKSLPGADYLATRVTDTELRLQVANMSQGRTLYCTCSARGDNYAEQFFGPGTRLTVL.

This clone was recorded a few times. The listed genes are named as in mouse. The observed sequence ends 1 residue before the CDR3 terminus, with the missing tail filled in from the germline J gene. This sample also contains other DNA sequences that code for the same CDR3. V usage is TRBV20 and J usage is TRBJ2-7; a weak D match, TRBD1 (6 bases). V lost 0 bases and J 7 bases, leaving 7 bases between the germline ends. Germline CDR1 and CDR2: GFQATS and STVNSAI. This CDR3 spans 11 amino acids. This CDR3 is CGARDRGEQYF. Partial CDR3 DNA: TGTGGTGCTAGGGACAGGGGCGAACAGTAC. The full variable domain, in which reference TRBV20 and TRBJ2-7 provide the parts outside the CDR3, is GALVYQYPRRTICKSGTSMRMECQAVGFQATSVAWYRQSPQKTFELIALSTVNSAIKYEQNFTQEKFPISHPNLSFSSMTVLNAYLEDRGLYLCGARDRGEQYFGPGTRLTVL.

As regards this clone: Genes here carry mouse names. The read terminates 1 residue before the CDR3 end, so the remaining end is supplied by the germline J gene. This chain joins TRBV13-3 and TRBJ2-4, with D unresolved. The CDR3 is made up of 16 amino acids. From germline, CDR1 is NNHDY and CDR2 SYVADS. V was clipped by 0 bases and J by 0 bases, with 11 bases between them. The CDR3 DNA, read in part, is TGTGCCAGCAGTGATGCCTGGAAATCTAGTCAAAACACCTTGTAC. It is translated as CASSDAWKSSQNTLY. Given in full, the CDR3 is CASSDAWKSSQNTLYF.

Turning to this clone: Here the gene names and germline are mouse. The CDR3 extends 1 residue past the end of the read, so its final part is completed from the germline J gene. The genes are TRBV20 and TRBJ1-1; maybe TRBD1 (5 bases). The CDR3 contains 13 residues. Germline V gives CDR1 GFQATS, CDR2 STVNSAI. Trimming pared 0 bases from V and 3 bases from J, leaving 8 bases between. The sequenced part of the CDR3 DNA is TGTGGTGCTAGGGAGGGGACGGACACAGAAGTCTTC. Translated, it gives CGAREGTDTEVF. The entire CDR3 sequence reads CGAREGTDTEVFF.